The source of this TCR beta chain is a study of T-cell reconstitution after alpha-beta-depleted transplantation in children. This clonotype was detected many times. Unique molecular identifiers were used in preparing the TCRbeta library. TCRdb called the PCR reads again in MiXCR, with one record for every CDR3 protein. This sample yields about 400,000 distinct CDR3 sequences, of which roughly 15% are seen a single time; approximately 4.3% belongs to the top ten. Per the germline V gene, CDR1 is LGHNA and CDR2 is YSLEER. The CDR3 contains 16 residues. V shed 4 bases and J 6 bases; nucleotides not matched to a gene: 10.

Source: PBMCs, taken from the stem cell graft. The chain links TRBV4-3 to TRBJ2-3, with TRBD2 matching over 10 bases. The receptor was derived from a human donor who donated a stem cell graft to a child with Fanconi anemia. CDR3 DNA: TGCGCCAGCAGCCGTCAACTAGCGGGGTATTCCGATACGCAGTATTTT. It translates to CASSRQLAGYSDTQYF.